The present T cell receptor beta chain was sequenced within a study of response to subunit inactivated influenza vaccine. Trimming removed 4 bases at V and 0 bases at J, with 11 bases between. CDR3 length: 15 amino acids. Germline V gives CDR1 SGHRS, CDR2 YFSETQ. TCRdb re-called the RT-PCR reads with MiXCR, one entry per CDR3 protein. The sample records around 490,000 distinct CDR3 sequences, 7.5% to 8.5% being singletons. At least ten counts were recorded for this clonotype. This receptor was identified in a man in his fifties or sixties who received an inactivated influenza vaccine. The chain has TRBV5-1 and TRBJ2-1, with D tentatively TRBD1 (5 bases). The sample was PBMCs from blood, taken around 25 months after vaccination. Here the CDR3 reads CASSVTGLSYNEQFF. As DNA, the CDR3 is TGCGCCAGCAGCGTTACAGGCCTCTCCTACAATGAGCAGTTCTTC. Full variable domain (rest looked up from reference TRBV5-1 and TRBJ2-1): KAGVTQTPRYLIKTRGQQVTLSCSPISGHRSVSWYQQTPGQGLQFLFEYFSETQRNKGNFPGRFSGRQFSNSRSEMNVSTLELGDSALYLCASSVTGLSYNEQFFGPGTRLTVL.